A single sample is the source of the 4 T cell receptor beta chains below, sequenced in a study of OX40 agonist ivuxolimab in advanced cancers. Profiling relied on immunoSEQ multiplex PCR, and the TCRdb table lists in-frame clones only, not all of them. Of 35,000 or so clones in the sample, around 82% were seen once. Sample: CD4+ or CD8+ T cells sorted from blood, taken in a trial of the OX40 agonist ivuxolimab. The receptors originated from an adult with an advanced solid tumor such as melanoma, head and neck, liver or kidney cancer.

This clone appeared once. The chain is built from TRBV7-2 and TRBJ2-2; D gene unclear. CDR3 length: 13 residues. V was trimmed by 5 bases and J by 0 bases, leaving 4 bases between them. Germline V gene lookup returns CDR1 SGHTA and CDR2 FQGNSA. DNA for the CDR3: TGTGCCAGCAGCGCCTCGAACACCGGGGAGCTGTTTTTT. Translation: CASSASNTGELFF.

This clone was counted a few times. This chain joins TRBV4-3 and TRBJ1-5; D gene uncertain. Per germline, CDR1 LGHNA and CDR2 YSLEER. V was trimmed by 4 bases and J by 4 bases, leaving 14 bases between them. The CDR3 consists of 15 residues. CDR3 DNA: TGCGCCAGCAGCCCTGCCGGTATAGGAAATCAGCCCCAGCATTTT. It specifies CASSPAGIGNQPQHF.

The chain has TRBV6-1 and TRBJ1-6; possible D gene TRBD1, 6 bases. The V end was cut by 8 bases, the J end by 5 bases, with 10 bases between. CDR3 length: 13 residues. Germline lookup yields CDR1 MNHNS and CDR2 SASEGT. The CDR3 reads CASGGTNNSPLHF. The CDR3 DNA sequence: TGTGCCAGCGGGGGGACAAATAATTCACCCCTCCACTTT.

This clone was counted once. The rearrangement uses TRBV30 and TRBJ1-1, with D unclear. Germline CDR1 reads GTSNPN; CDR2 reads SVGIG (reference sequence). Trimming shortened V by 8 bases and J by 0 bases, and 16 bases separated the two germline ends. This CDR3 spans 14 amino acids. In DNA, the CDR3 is TGTGCCCTAACGGCCCTCCTTATGAACACTGAAGCTTTCTTT. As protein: CALTALLMNTEAFF.